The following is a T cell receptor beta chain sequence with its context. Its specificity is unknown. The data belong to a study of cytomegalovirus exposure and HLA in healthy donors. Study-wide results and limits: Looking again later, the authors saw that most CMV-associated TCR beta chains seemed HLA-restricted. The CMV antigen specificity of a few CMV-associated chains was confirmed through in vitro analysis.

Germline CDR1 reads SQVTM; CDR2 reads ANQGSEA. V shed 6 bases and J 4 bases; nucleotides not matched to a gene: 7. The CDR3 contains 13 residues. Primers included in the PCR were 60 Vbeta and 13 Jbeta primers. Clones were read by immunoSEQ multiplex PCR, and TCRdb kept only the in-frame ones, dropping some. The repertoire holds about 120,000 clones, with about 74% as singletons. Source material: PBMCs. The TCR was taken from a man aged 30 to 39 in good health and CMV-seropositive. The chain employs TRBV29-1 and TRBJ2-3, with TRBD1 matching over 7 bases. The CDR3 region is CSVEKGAADTQYF. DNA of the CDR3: TGCAGCGTGGAGAAGGGGGCAGCAGATACGCAGTATTTT.